This T cell receptor beta chain emerged from a study of CD8+CD57+ T cells in acquired aplastic anemia listed by TCRdb under 2018. General notes on the study: A mean of roughly 2.9 ug of DNA, ranging from roughly 0.2 to 30 ug, was extracted from sorted CD4+ and CD8+ cells. For healthy donor samples, the average read count was about 10 million for CD4+ cells and 11.0 million for CD8+ cells.

The V end loses 6 bases and the J end loses 9 bases, and a stretch of 15 bases separates them. The CDR3 starts with the cysteine, ends with the phenylalanine, and has 12 residues. The sequence is cut down to CDR3 DNA, 36 bases in frame from base 1. CDR1 and CDR2, looked up from the germline V gene (reference sequence), are DFQATT and SNEGSKA. TCR beta VDJ combination and CDR3 sequence profiling used genomic DNA as the template. An Illumina HiSeq 2000 was the platform used for TCR repertoire sequencing. The original pipeline was this. Repertoire assessment relied on Simpson's diversity index, CDR3 size and DJ length profiles, and TRBV/TRBJ rearrangement plots. The most abundant DNA sequence in the deep sequencing data was taken as the immunodominant clone. CDR3 amino acid sequences were screened for sharing across subjects and compared with published repertoires and the VDJdb database. The raw public reads went through TCRdb reprocessing: fastp at Q25, MiXCR clone calling, in-frame beta chains kept. Each CDR3 protein appears once, grouped with its most common genes and DNA. TCRdb assigned the V and J calls; the authors' analysis was not used. In this sample the table shows approximately 70,000 distinct CDR3 sequences, about 50% of which occur a single time. The ten largest clonotypes hold roughly 2.5% of the sample.

Concerning this clonotype itself: The antigen this receptor binds is unknown. Per-base qualities were not stored, and no clone one base away is much larger.

In the study, sorted CD4+ and CD8+ blood T cells from patients with severe aplastic anemia and from healthy subjects underwent deep sequencing of TCR repertoires. Ficoll-Paque density gradient centrifugation was used to isolate peripheral blood mononuclear cells. Before DNA extraction, CD4+ and CD8+ T cells were sorted with FACS or magnetic beads. The research as a whole found: No significant difference in CD8+ Simpson's diversity was found between patients and healthy controls (P=0.060). Although roughly 29 CD8+ CDR3 sequences were shared by patients and controls, these sequences appeared highly expressed in patients and within the immunodominant clones of patients.

Sequencing was performed on sorted CD4+, CD8+, or CD8+CD57+ T cells (not recorded which) from PBMCs. The sequence came from a human donor in good health, serving as a control. The rearranged chain carries TRBV20-1 and TRBJ2-1, with TRBD1 as a weak D call on 6 bases. The CDR3 region reads CSADTGSSEQFF. The DNA is TGCAGTGCCGATACAGGGAGTAGTGAGCAGTTCTTC.